The 2 T cell receptor beta chains listed next were all sequenced from one sample in a study of blood T cell repertoires in COVID-19. Measured with immunoSEQ multiplex PCR; TCRdb has only the in-frame clones, and not every one. The sample records tens of thousands of clones, around 86% being singletons. Input material: peripheral blood. Source of these receptors: a man older than 75 with acute or convalescent COVID-19.

This rearrangement joins TRBV24-1 to TRBJ1-2; tentative D call: TRBD1 (5 bases). CDR1 is KGHDR, CDR2 SFDVKD, per germline. Trimming shortened V by 4 bases and J by 6 bases, and 14 bases separated the two germline ends. The CDR3 runs 14 residues. For the CDR3, the DNA is TGTGCCACCAGTGAAGCGGGGGAGATCGATGGCTACACCTTC. Protein: CATSEAGEIDGYTF.

This chain joins TRBV2 and TRBJ1-6, with 7 bases aligning to TRBD1. This CDR3 is built from 15 residues. The germline V gene has CDR1 SNHLY and CDR2 FYNNEI. J lost 8 bases, V lost 3 bases, and 7 bases had no gene match. CDR3 sequence reads: CASSDRQGVYSPLHF. The CDR3 DNA is TGTGCCAGCAGTGACCGACAGGGAGTCTATTCACCCCTCCACTTT. The whole variable domain, filled in from reference TRBV2 and TRBJ1-6, reads EPEVTQTPSHQVTQMGQEVILRCVPISNHLYFYWYRQILGQKVEFLVSFYNNEISEKSEIFDDQFSVERPDGSNFTLKIRSTKLEDSAMYFCASSDRQGVYSPLHFGNGTRLTVT.